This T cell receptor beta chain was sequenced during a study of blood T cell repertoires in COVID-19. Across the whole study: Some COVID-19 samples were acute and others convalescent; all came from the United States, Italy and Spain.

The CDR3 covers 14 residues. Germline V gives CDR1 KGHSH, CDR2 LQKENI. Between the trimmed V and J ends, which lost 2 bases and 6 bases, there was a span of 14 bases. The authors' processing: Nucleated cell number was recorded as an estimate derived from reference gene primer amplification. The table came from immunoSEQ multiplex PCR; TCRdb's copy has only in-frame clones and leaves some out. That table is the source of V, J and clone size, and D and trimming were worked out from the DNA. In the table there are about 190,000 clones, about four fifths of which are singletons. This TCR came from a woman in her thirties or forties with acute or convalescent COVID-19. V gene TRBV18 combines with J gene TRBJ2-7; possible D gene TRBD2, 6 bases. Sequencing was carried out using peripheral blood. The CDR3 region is CASSPFPGVGEQYF. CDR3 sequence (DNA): TGTGCCAGCTCACCATTTCCGGGGGTGGGCGAGCAGTACTTC.